This TCR beta chain was sequenced during a study of breast tumors, draining lymph nodes, adjacent tissues. Notes on this clonotype: Relative to the germline gene, one junction end is altered; a read error may explain this.

TCRdb used MiXCR to reprocess the multiplex PCR reads, holding one entry per CDR3 protein. Here the sample spans 9,500 to 12,000 distinct CDR3 sequences, 50% to 60% being singletons. This CDR3 contains 12 residues. CDR1 and CDR2 (germline): DFQATT, SNEGSKA (reference sequence). The TCR was taken from a female donor with breast cancer. Some clones in this sample may be carry-over from other donors' samples. The chain couples TRBV20-1 to TRBJ1-2; the D is unclear. The sample taken for sequencing was breast tumor tissue. For the CDR3, the DNA is TGCAGTGCATCCGACAATAACCATGGCTACACCTTC. Its translation: CSASDNNHGYTF.